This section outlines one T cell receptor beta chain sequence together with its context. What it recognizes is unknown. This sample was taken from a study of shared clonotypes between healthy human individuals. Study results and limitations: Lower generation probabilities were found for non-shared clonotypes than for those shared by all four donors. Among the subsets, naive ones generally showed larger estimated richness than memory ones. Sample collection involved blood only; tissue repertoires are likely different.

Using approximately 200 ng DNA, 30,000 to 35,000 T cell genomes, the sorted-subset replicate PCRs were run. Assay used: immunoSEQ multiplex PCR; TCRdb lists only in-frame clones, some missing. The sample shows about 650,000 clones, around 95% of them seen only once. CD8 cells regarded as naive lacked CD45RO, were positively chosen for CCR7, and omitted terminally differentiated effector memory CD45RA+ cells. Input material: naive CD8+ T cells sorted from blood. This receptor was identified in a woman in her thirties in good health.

For the CDR3, the DNA is TGTGCCAGCAGCTTATCAGGGACCAAGAACACTGAAGCTTTCTTT. Its protein product is CASSLSGTKNTEAFF. The chain uses TRBV5-4 and TRBJ1-1, with D possibly matching TRBD1 (5 bases). From germline, CDR1 is SGHNT and CDR2 YYREEE (reference sequence). This CDR3 has 15 amino acids. Between the trimmed V and J ends, which lost 2 bases and 1 base, there was a span of 12 bases.